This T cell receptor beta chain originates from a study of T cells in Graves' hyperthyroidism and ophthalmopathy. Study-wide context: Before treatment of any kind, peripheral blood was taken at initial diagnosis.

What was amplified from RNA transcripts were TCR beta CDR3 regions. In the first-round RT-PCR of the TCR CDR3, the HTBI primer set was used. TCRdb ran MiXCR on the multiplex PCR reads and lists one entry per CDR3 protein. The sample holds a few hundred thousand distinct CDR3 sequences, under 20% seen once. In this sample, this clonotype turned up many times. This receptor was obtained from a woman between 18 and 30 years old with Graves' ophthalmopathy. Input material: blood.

CDR3: CASSPRHSTEAFF. The CDR3 nucleotides are TGTGCCAGCAGCCCTCGACACAGCACTGAAGCTTTCTTT. The V and J genes are TRBV3-1 and TRBJ1-1; no reliable D call. The CDR3 totals 13 residues. Germline V gene data show CDR1 as LGHDT and CDR2 as YNNKEL (reference sequence). The V gene lost 4 bases and the J gene lost 4 bases, with 10 bases spanning the gap.